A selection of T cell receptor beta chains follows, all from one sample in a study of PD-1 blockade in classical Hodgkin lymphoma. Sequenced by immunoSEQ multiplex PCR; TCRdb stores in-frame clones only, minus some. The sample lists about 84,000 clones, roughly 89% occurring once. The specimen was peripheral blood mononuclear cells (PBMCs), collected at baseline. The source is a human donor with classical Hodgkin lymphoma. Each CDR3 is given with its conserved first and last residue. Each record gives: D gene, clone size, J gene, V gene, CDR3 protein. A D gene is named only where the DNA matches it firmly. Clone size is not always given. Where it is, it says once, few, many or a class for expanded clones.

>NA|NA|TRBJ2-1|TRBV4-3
CASSQDGAWALGEQFF
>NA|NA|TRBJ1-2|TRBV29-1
CSVESGNYGYTF
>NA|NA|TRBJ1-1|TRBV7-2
CASSLVSGLNTEAFF
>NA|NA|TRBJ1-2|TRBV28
CASSLTPSSYGYTF
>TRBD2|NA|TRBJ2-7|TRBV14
CASSQWGGRAVGNEQYF
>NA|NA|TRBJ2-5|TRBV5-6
CASSLNQALAETQYF
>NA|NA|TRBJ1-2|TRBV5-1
CASSLARGPPNYGYTF
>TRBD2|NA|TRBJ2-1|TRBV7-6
CASAGGVLGNEQFF
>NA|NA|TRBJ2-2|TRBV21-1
CASSEGLNTGELFF
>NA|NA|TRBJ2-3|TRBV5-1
CASSLGQTTDTQYF
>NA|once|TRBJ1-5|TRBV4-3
CASSQGVHSNQPQHF
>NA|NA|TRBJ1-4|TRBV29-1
CSVERLEEKLFF
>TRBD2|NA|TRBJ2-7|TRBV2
CASSREAGDVYEQYF
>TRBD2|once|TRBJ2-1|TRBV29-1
CSVEAPGTSGRSLSSYNEQFF
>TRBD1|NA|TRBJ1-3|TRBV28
CASSLNRGRNTIYF
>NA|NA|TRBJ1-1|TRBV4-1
CASSQGLQGLNTEAFF
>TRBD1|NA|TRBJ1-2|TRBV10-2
CASSVAGGNYGYTF
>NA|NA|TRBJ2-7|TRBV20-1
CSAPQVYEQYF
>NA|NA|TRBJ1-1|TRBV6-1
CATKPGSPVEAFF
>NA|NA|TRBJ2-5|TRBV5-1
CASSPRVQQETQYF
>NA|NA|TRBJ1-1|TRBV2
CASTFEGFNTEAFF
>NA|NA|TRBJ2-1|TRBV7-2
CASSPFAGTSYNEQFF
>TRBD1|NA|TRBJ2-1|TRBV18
CASSWDRSNEQFF
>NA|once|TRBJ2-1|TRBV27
CASSPTQVFSYNEQFF
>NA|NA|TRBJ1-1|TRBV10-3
CAITRNWGPGANTEAFF
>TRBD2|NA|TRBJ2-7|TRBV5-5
CASSRTSGAHEQYF
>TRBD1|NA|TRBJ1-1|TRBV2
CASSEAGTGGVTEAFF
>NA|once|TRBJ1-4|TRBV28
CASSPLDGFLFF
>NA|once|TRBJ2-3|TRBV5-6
CASSLGLAGGTQYF
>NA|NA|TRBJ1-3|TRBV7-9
CASSLEGWAPGNTIYF
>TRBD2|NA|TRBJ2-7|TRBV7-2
CASSLAILREGHEQYF
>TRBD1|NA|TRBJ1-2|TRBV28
CASRPRGEQGARGYTF
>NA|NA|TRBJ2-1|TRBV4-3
CASSQELGASTGNEQFF
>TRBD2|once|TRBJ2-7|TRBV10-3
CATGLAGVENEQYF
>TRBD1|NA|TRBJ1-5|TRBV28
CASSSGTGVLQPQHF
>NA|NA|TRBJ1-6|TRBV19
CASSPRGVRGNSPLHF
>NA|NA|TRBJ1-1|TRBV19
CATLAPGTLNTEAFF
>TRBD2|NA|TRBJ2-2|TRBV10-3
CAIRLAHGSRELFF
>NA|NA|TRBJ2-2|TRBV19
CASRASWPGHTGELFF
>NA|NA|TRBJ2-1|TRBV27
CASTPGGLGANEQFF
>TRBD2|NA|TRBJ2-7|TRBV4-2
CASSQDVVGLAGGPPYEQYF
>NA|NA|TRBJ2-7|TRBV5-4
CASSSEYEQYF
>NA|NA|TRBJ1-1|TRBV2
CASSVRNTEAFF
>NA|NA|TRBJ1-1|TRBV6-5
CASSYFTGNTEAFF
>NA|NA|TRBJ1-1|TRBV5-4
CASSLNRRHEAFF
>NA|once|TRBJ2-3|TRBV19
CASSLYGASETDTQYF
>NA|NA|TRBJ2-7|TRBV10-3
CAISRGMNYEQYF
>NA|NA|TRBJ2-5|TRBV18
CASSPPVDRRETQYF
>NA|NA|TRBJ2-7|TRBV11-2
CASSPFGVPSYEQYF
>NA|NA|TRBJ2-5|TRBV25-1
CASGIQLGFQETQYF
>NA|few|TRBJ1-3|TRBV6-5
CASSYGSPGNTIYF